This passage covers 6 T cell receptor beta chains from one sample sequenced in a study of response to subunit inactivated influenza vaccine (dated 2018 in TCRdb). What the time point label conveys for this sample: more than 40 days after influenza vaccine administration. Libraries were made using RT-PCR. Sequencing took place on an Illumina HiSeq 2500. TCRdb reworked the public reads: Q25 trimming with fastp, MiXCR clone assembly, productive beta chains retained. For every CDR3 protein sequence, its rows merge into one entry that carries the most common genes and DNA. The sample records over 450,000 distinct CDR3 sequences, 10% to 15% of which are singletons. 13% of the sample is held by the ten biggest clonotypes. This material consisted of PBMCs from blood, taken about 6 weeks after vaccination. The receptors originated from a man between 45 and 60 years old who received an inactivated influenza vaccine. Donor details come from another sample of the same person, matched by shared clones.

Here the CDR3 DNA reads TGTGCCAGCAGCTTAGTTACAGGGACGGCGGATGAGCAGTTCTTC. Translated, it gives CASSLVTGTADEQFF. The J gene is TRBJ2-1, the V gene TRBV7-2; perhaps TRBD1 as D (6 bases). In germline, CDR1 is SGHTA, CDR2 FQGNSA. The CDR3 length is 15 residues. Trimming left V 1 base short and J 8 bases short, with 15 bases between.

Note on this clonotype: At one end, the junction sequence differs from germline, possibly due to a read error. The CDR3 sequence: CASSQVRRTEPFF. The CDR3 region has the DNA TGTGCGAGCAGTCAGGTCCGTAGGACGGAGCCGTTCTTC. The V and J genes are TRBV7-2 and TRBJ2-1, with no clear D. The CDR3 consists of 13 residues. Germline assignment: CDR1 SGHTA and CDR2 FQGNSA.

This clonotype was seen more than once but under ten times. The CDR3 bases are TGCGCCAGCAGCTCCGGACTAGCGGGGATTCAAGAGACCCAGTACTTC. It encodes CASSSGLAGIQETQYF. The chain joins TRBV5-1 to TRBJ2-5; TRBD2 matches 12 bases. Germline trimming cut 3 bases from V and 2 bases from J; bases unmatched to any gene: 5. This CDR3 spans 16 amino acids. Germline values: CDR1 SGHRS, CDR2 YFSETQ.

This clonotype was seen more than once but under ten times. The V gene is TRBV2, the J gene TRBJ2-1; TRBD1 or TRBD2 may be the D gene (5 bases each). V lost 5 bases and J lost 1, with 12 bases in between. Germline V gene lookup returns CDR1 SNHLY and CDR2 FYNNEI. The CDR3 sequence is 15 residues long. The CDR3 region has the DNA TGTGCCAGCAGTACCGGGACCGAGTCCTACAATGAGCAGTTCTTC. This codes for CASSTGTESYNEQFF.

This clonotype came up a few times. CDR3 sequence: CSVGADTQYF. As DNA, the CDR3 is TGCAGCGTTGGCGCAGATACGCAGTATTTT. The chain employs TRBV29-1 and TRBJ2-3; unclear D gene. V was pared by 4 bases and J by 4 bases, with 3 bases between. The germline gives CDR1 SQVTM, CDR2 ANQGSEA. This CDR3 spans 10 amino acids.

The chain employs TRBV6-1 and TRBJ2-6; no definite D call. CDR1 and CDR2 from the germline V gene are MNHNS and SASEGT. The CDR3 sequence is 14 residues long. V was shortened by 6 bases and J by 0 bases, with 6 bases between the two germline ends. The CDR3 is CASSQTSGANVLTF. In nucleotides, the CDR3 is TGTGCCAGCAGCCAAACCTCTGGGGCCAACGTCCTGACTTTC.